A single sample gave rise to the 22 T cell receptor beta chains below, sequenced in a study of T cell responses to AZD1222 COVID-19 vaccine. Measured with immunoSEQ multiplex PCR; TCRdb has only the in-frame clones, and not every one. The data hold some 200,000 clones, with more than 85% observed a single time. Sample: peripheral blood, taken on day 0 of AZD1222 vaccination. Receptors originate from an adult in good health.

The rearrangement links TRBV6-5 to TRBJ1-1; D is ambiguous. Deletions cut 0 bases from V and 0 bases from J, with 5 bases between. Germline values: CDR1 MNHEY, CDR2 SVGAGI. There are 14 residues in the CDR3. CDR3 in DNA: TGTGCCAGCAGTTACTCGCAAATGAACACTGAAGCTTTCTTT. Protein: CASSYSQMNTEAFF.

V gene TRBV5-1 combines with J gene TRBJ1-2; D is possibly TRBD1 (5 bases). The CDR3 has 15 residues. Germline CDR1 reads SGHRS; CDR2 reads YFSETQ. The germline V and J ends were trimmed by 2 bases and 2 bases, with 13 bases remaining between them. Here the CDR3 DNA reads TGCGCCAGCAGCTTCCAAGGGGCGCTGAACTATGGCTACACCTTC. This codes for CASSFQGALNYGYTF.

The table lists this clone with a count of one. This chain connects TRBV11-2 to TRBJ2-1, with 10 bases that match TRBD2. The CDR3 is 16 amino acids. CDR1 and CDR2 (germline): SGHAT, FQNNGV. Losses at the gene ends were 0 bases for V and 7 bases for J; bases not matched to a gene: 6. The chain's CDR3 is CASSLEPGLAENEQFF. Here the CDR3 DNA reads TGTGCCAGCAGCTTAGAGCCCGGACTAGCGGAGAATGAGCAGTTCTTC.

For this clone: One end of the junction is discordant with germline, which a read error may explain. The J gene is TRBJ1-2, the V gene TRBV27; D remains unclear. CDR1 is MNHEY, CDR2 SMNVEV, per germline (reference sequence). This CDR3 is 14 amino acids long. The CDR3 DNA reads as TGTGCCAGCAGTTTCTCTAATGGTAACCATGGCTACACCTTC. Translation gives CASSFSNGNHGYTF.

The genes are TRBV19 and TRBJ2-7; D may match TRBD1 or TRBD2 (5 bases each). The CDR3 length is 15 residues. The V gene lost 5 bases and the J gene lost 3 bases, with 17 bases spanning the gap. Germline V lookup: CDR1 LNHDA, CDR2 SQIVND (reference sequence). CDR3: CASSDRIPGRYEQYF. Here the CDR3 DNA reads TGTGCCAGTAGTGACCGGATCCCGGGACGCTACGAGCAGTACTTC. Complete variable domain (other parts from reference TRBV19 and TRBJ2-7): DGGITQSPKYLFRKEGQNVTLSCEQNLNHDAMYWYRQDPGQGLRLIYYSQIVNDFQKGDIAEGYSVSREKKESFPLTVTSAQKNPTAFYLCASSDRIPGRYEQYFGPGTRLTVT.

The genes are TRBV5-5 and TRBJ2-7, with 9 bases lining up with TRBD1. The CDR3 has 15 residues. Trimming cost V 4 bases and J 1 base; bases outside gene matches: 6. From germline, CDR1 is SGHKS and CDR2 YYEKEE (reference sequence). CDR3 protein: CASSRTGTGSYEQYF. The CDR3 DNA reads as TGTGCCAGCAGCCGAACCGGGACAGGGTCCTACGAGCAGTACTTC. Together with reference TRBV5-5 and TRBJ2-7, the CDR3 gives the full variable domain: DAGVTQSPTHLIKTRGQQVTLRCSPISGHKSVSWYQQVLGQGPQFIFQYYEKEERGRGNFPDRFSARQFPNYSSELNVNALLLGDSALYLCASSRTGTGSYEQYFGPGTRLTVT.

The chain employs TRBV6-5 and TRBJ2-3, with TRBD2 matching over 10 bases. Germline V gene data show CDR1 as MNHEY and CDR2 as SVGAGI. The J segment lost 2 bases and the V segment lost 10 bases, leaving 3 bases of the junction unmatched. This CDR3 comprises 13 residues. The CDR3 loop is CAISGGHTDTQYF. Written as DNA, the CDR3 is TGTGCCATTAGCGGGGGGCACACAGATACGCAGTATTTT.

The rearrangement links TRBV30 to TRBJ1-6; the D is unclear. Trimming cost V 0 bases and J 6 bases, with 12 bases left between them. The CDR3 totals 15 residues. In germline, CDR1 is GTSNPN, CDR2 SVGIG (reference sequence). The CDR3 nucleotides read TGTGCCTGGAGTGTGTGGGCGTCCGGTAATTCACCCCTCCACTTT. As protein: CAWSVWASGNSPLHF.

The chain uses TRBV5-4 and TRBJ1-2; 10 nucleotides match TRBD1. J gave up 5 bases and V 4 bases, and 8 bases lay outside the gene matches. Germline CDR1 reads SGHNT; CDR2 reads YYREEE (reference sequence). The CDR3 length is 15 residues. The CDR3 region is CASSNRDRGRYGYTF. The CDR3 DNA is TGTGCCAGCAGCAACCGGGACAGGGGAAGGTATGGCTACACCTTC.

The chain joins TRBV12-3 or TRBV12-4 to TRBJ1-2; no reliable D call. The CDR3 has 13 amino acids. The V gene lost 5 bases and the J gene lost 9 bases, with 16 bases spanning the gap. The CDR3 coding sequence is TGTGCCAGCAGTCTCACAGAGTTACAGAGCTACACCTTC. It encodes CASSLTELQSYTF.

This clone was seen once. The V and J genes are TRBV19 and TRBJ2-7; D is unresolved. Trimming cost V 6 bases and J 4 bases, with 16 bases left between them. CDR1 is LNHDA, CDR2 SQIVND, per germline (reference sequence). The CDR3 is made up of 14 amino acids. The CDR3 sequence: CASRTTSTEYEQYF. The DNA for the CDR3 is TGTGCCAGTAGGACCACTTCTACAGAGTACGAGCAGTACTTC.

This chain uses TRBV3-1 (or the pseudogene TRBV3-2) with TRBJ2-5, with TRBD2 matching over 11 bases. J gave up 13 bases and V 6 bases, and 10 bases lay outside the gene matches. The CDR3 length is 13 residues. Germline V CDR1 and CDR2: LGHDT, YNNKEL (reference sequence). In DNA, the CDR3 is TGTGCCAGCAGACTAGCGGGAGAGGTGTTATTGTACTTC. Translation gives CASRLAGEVLLYF.

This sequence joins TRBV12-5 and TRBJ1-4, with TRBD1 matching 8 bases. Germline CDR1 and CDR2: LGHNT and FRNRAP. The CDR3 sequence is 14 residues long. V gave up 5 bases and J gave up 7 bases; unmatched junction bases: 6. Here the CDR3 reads CASGPGQVGEKLFF. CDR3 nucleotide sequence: TGTGCTAGTGGTCCGGGACAGGTTGGTGAAAAACTGTTTTTT.

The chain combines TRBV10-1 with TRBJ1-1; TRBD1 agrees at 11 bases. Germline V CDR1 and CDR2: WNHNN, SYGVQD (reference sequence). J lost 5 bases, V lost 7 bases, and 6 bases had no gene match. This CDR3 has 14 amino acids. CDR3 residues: CASNVGQGATEAFF. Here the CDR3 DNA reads TGCGCCAGCAATGTCGGACAGGGGGCTACTGAAGCTTTCTTT.

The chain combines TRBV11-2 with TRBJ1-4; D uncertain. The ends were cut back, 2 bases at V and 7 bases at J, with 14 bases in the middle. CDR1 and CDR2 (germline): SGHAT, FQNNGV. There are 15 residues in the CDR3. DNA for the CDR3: TGTGCCAGCAGCTTATTGGGCAGGTCTCCTGAAAAACTGTTTTTT. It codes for CASSLLGRSPEKLFF.

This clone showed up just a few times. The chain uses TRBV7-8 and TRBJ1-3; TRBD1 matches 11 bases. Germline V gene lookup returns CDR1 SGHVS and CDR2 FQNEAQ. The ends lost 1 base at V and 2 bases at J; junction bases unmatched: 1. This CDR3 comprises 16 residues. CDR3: CASSLGGQGAGNTIYF. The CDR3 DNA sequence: TGTGCCAGCAGCTTAGGGGGACAGGGGGCTGGAAACACCATATATTTT. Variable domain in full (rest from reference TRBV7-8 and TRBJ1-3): GAGVSQSPRYKVAKRGQDVALRCDPISGHVSLFWYQQALGQGPEFLTYFQNEAQLDKSGLPSDRFFAERPEGSVSTLKIQRTQQEDSAVYLCASSLGGQGAGNTIYFGEGSWLTVV.

CDR3 coding DNA: TGTGCCAGCAGCGGGTGTTGGCGGAAGAGCTCCTACGAGCAGTACTTC. This gives the protein CASSGCWRKSSYEQYF. The gene calls are TRBV21-1 and TRBJ2-7; whether TRBD2, the table's D call, matches the DNA was not checked. TRBV21-1 is designated a pseudogene. This CDR3 is built from 16 residues.

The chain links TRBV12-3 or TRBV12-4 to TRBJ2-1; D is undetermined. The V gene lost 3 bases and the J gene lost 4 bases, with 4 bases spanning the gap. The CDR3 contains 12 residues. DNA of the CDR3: TGTGCCAGCAGTTTTGGGTACAATGAGCAGTTCTTC. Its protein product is CASSFGYNEQFF.

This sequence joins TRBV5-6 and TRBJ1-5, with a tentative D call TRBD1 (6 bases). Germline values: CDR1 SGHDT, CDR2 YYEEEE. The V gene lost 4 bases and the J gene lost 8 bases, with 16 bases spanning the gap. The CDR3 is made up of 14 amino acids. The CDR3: CASSPGGGRKPQHF. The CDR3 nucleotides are TGTGCCAGCAGCCCCGGAGGGGGTAGGAAGCCCCAGCATTTT.

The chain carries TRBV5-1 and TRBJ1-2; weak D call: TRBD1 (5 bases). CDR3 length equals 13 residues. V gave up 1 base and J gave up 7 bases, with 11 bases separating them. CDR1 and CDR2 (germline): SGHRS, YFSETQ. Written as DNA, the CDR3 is TGCGCCAGCAGCTTGTCCTACGACAGTGGCTACACCTTC. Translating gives CASSLSYDSGYTF.

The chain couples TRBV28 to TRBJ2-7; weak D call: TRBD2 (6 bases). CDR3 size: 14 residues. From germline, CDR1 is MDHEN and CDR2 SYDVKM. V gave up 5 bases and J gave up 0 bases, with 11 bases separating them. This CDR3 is CASSRGGNSYEQYF. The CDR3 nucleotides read TGTGCCAGCAGTCGCGGCGGGAACTCCTACGAGCAGTACTTC. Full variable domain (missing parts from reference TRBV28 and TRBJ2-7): DVKVTQSSRYLVKRTGEKVFLECVQDMDHENMFWYRQDPGLGLRLIYFSYDVKMKEKGDIPEGYSVSREKKERFSLILESASTNQTSMYLCASSRGGNSYEQYFGPGTRLTVT.

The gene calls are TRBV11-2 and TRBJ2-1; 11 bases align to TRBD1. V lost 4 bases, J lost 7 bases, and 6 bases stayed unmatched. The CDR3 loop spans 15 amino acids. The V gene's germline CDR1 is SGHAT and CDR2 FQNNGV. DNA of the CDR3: TGTGCCAGCAGCTGGGGGACAGGGGGTTGGAATGAGCAGTTCTTC. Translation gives CASSWGTGGWNEQFF. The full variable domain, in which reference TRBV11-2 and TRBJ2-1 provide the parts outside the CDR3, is EAGVAQSPRYKIIEKRQSVAFWCNPISGHATLYWYQQILGQGPKLLIQFQNNGVVDDSQLPKDRFSAERLKGVDSTLKIQPAKLEDSAVYLCASSWGTGGWNEQFFGPGTRLTVL.